This paragraph reports one T cell receptor (beta chain). TCRdb keeps only in-frame clones here, not all; method: immunoSEQ multiplex PCR. The sample holds about 120,000 clones, 80% to 90% seen once. The data belong to a study of control samples from healthy donors and cancer patients. CDR1 is MGHDK, CDR2 SYGVNS, per germline. V gave up 3 bases and J gave up 3 bases, with 9 bases separating them. CDR3 length equals 14 residues. Specimen: blood. This chain uses TRBV25-1 with TRBJ2-1; a possible D gene is TRBD1 (5 bases). The source is a middle-aged man in good health. This chain's CDR3 is CASSDQGHYNEQFF. DNA for the CDR3: TGTGCCAGCAGTGATCAGGGCCACTACAATGAGCAGTTCTTC. The full variable domain, its missing parts supplied by reference TRBV25-1 and TRBJ2-1, is EADIYQTPRYLVIGTGKKITLECSQTMGHDKMYWYQQDPGMELHLIHYSYGVNSTEKGDLSSESTVSRIRTEHFPLTLESARPSHTSQYLCASSDQGHYNEQFFGPGTRLTVL.